Sequencing of this TCR beta chain was carried out in a study of CD8+ T cells in alopecia areata. Findings and caveats of the study: Lesional tissue from the scalp (especially in alopecia totalis/universalis) showed higher clonality than normal scalp. Throughout tofacitinib, many expanded lesional clones continued to persist in scalp and blood. Among the top 100, expanded CD8+ clones, as well as scalp clonality, were significantly decreased by tofacitinib.

On this clone itself: Its antigen is not known.

Specified treatment: oral pan-JAK inhibitor, 5-10 mg twice daily. Germline assignment: CDR1 SNHLY and CDR2 FYNNEI. V shed 4 bases and J 1 base; nucleotides not matched to a gene: 4. CDR3 length: 15 residues. RNA extraction was followed by reverse transcription into cDNA, which acted as the sequencing template. Clones were read by immunoSEQ multiplex PCR, and TCRdb kept only the in-frame ones, dropping some. The repertoire holds some 120,000 clones, with approximately 57% as singletons. Sequencing used CD4+ T cells sorted from blood, obtained at week 4, from a patient treated with tofacitinib. This TCR was recovered from a human donor with alopecia areata. The chain carries TRBV2 and TRBJ2-3; 8 positions agree with TRBD2. CDR3 nucleotides: TGTGCCAGCAGTGGGAGCGGGGGAGGCACAGATACGCAGTATTTT. Amino acids: CASSGSGGGTDTQYF.